The 22 T cell receptor beta chains given below trace back to one sample, sequenced in a study of blood T cell repertoires in COVID-19. Some clones are missing from TCRdb's copy, which holds only in-frame ones; the method was immunoSEQ multiplex PCR. Seen here are around 250,000 clones, 80% to 90% observed once, and the top ten hold 15% to 19%. Specimen: PBMCs or T cells enriched from blood (not recorded which). The source is a man younger than 35 who had recovered from COVID-19.

The V call is TRBV24-1, the J call TRBJ1-6, with D possibly being TRBD1 (5 bases). The V gene's germline CDR1 is KGHDR and CDR2 SFDVKD. V was trimmed by 1 base and J by 6 bases, leaving 15 bases between them. The length of the CDR3 is 17 residues. CDR3 sequence: CATSDFRRKGANSPLHF. CDR3 nucleotide sequence: TGTGCCACCAGTGATTTTAGGCGGAAAGGGGCTAATTCACCCCTCCACTTT.

This clone showed up just once. CDR3 loop: CASSTRSLNYGYTF. The CDR3, as DNA: TGTGCCAGCAGTACAAGGAGTCTTAACTATGGCTACACCTTC. The rearrangement uses TRBV2 and TRBJ1-2, with no clear D. Trimming removed 5 bases at V and 1 base at J, with 11 bases between. Germline CDR1 SNHLY, CDR2 FYNNEI. The CDR3 has 14 residues.

The V gene is TRBV5-1, the J gene TRBJ1-6; D perhaps matches TRBD1 (5 bases). The germline CDR1 and CDR2 sequences are SGHRS and YFSETQ. Trimming removed 1 base from V and 5 bases from J, with 7 bases in between. CDR3 size: 14 residues. CDR3 coding DNA: TGCGCCAGCAGCTTGATACAGGATAATTCACCCCTCCACTTT. This translates into CASSLIQDNSPLHF. The whole variable domain, remainder taken from reference TRBV5-1 and TRBJ1-6, is KAGVTQTPRYLIKTRGQQVTLSCSPISGHRSVSWYQQTPGQGLQFLFEYFSETQRNKGNFPGRFSGRQFSNSRSEMNVSTLELGDSALYLCASSLIQDNSPLHFGNGTRLTVT.

The chain employs TRBV5-1 and TRBJ2-2, with D maybe TRBD1 (5 bases). Germline CDR1 SGHRS, CDR2 YFSETQ. V was clipped by 0 bases and J by 0 bases, with 9 bases between them. This CDR3 has 16 amino acids. The CDR3, as DNA: TGCGCCAGCAGCTTGGGACAGTTGGCGAACACCGGGGAGCTGTTTTTT. The encoded protein is CASSLGQLANTGELFF.

The V call is TRBV28, the J call TRBJ2-3; TRBD2 matches at 10 bases. CDR3 size: 15 residues. Germline V gives CDR1 MDHEN, CDR2 SYDVKM. With V trimmed by 8 bases and J by 5 bases, 10 bases remained unmatched. Here the CDR3 reads CASCPAGGPRDTQYF. In DNA, the CDR3 is TGTGCCAGCTGTCCAGCGGGAGGGCCTAGAGATACGCAGTATTTT.

V is TRBV30 and J is TRBJ1-5, with 10 bases matching TRBD1. V shed 5 bases and J 6 bases; nucleotides not matched to a gene: 4. Germline V CDR1 and CDR2: GTSNPN, SVGIG (reference sequence). The CDR3 has 13 residues. This chain's CDR3 is CAWGGQGRQPQHF. CDR3 nucleotide sequence: TGTGCCTGGGGGGGACAGGGGCGTCAGCCCCAGCATTTT.

The V gene is TRBV7-3, the J gene TRBJ1-1; weak D call: TRBD1 (6 bases). This CDR3 is built from 16 residues. Germline V lookup: CDR1 SGHTA, CDR2 FQGTGA. The V and J ends lost 3 bases and 6 bases respectively, with 20 bases between them. This CDR3 reads CASSLGRGNHVSEAFF. As DNA, the CDR3 is TGTGCCAGCAGCTTGGGGAGGGGGAACCATGTCTCTGAAGCTTTCTTT.

In DNA form, the CDR3 reads TGTGCCACCAGGGCCTGGGGCGATAATTCACCCCTCCACTTT. Translation: CATRAWGDNSPLHF. The chain is built from TRBV24-1 and TRBJ1-6; D may be TRBD1 (5 bases). V was shortened by 7 bases and J by 5 bases, with 11 bases between the two germline ends. The CDR3 extends over 14 amino acids. Germline-derived CDR1 and CDR2 are KGHDR and SFDVKD.

The chain carries TRBV7-2 and TRBJ1-2, with D unresolved. The V end lost 0 bases, the J end lost 5 bases, and 13 bases lay between the germline ends. The V gene's germline CDR1 is SGHTA and CDR2 FQGNSA. There are 15 residues in the CDR3. The CDR3: CASSLADGRWYGYTF. The CDR3 coding sequence is TGTGCCAGCAGCTTAGCGGACGGGAGGTGGTATGGCTACACCTTC.

The chain couples TRBV7-9 to TRBJ1-2, with D possibly being TRBD1 (5 bases). Trimming shortened V by 3 bases and J by 8 bases, and 16 bases separated the two germline ends. From germline, CDR1 is SEHNR and CDR2 FQNEAQ (reference sequence). CDR3 length equals 14 residues. The CDR3 here is CASSFRGGVNGYTF. The CDR3 nucleotides are TGTGCCAGCAGCTTCCGGGGGGGTGTTAACGGCTACACCTTC.

V gene TRBV5-1 combines with J gene TRBJ2-5; tentatively, D is TRBD1 (6 bases). V was clipped by 4 bases and J by 4 bases, with 14 bases between them. Looked up from germline, CDR1 is SGHRS and CDR2 is YFSETQ. The CDR3 is made up of 14 amino acids. For the CDR3, the DNA is TGCGCCAGCAGCGCACAGGGTGGCGGAGAGACCCAGTACTTC. Translation gives CASSAQGGGETQYF.

This sequence joins TRBV6-1 and TRBJ2-7, with 7 bases aligning to TRBD1. The V gene end was trimmed by 1 base and the J gene end by 0 bases; junction bases not matched to a gene: 0. CDR3 length: 14 amino acids. Germline V gene data show CDR1 as MNHNS and CDR2 as SASEGT. This CDR3 is CASSEDRGSYEQYF. In nucleotides, the CDR3 is TGTGCCAGCAGTGAAGACAGGGGCTCCTACGAGCAGTACTTC.

The V and J genes are TRBV5-1 and TRBJ1-2, with D tentatively TRBD1 (6 bases). The CDR3 consists of 14 residues. V was trimmed by 4 bases and J by 1 base, leaving 11 bases between them. Germline CDR1 reads SGHRS; CDR2 reads YFSETQ. CDR3 in DNA: TGCGCCAGCAGCCCAGAGGACAGTAACTATGGCTACACCTTC. Its translation: CASSPEDSNYGYTF. Full variable domain (outside the CDR3, taken from reference TRBV5-1 and TRBJ1-2): KAGVTQTPRYLIKTRGQQVTLSCSPISGHRSVSWYQQTPGQGLQFLFEYFSETQRNKGNFPGRFSGRQFSNSRSEMNVSTLELGDSALYLCASSPEDSNYGYTFGSGTRLTVV.

The V and J genes are TRBV5-4 and TRBJ1-6, with TRBD1 identical over 10 bases. Trimming at V came to 4 bases and at J to 4 bases, leaving 8 bases not matched to a gene. Germline V gene data show CDR1 as SGHNT and CDR2 as YYREEE (reference sequence). The CDR3 extends over 17 amino acids. The CDR3 DNA reads as TGTGCCAGCAGCGGGGGGGACAGGGGAGTGTATAATTCACCCCTCCACTTT. It yields the protein CASSGGDRGVYNSPLHF.

In its sample, this clone was seen once. CDR3 nucleotide sequence: TGCGCCAGCAGCTCCTTGACTAGCGCCTCTTCCTACGAGCAGTACTTC. Translating gives CASSSLTSASSYEQYF. V usage is TRBV4-1 and J usage is TRBJ2-7, with 8 nucleotides matching TRBD2. V dropped 5 bases and J dropped 1; count of bases not matched to a gene: 10. This CDR3 comprises 16 residues. From germline, CDR1 is MGHRA and CDR2 YSYEKL.

V gene TRBV5-1 combines with J gene TRBJ2-3, with 10 bases matching TRBD1. Germline V CDR1 and CDR2: SGHRS, YFSETQ. V lost 4 bases and J lost 3; bases outside the gene matches: 5. The CDR3 contains 15 residues. The CDR3 spells CASSLGQGGTDTQYF. The CDR3 nucleotides read TGCGCCAGCAGCCTTGGACAGGGGGGAACAGATACGCAGTATTTT.

The chain recombines TRBV10-1 with TRBJ2-1, with TRBD2 as a possible D gene (5 bases). Germline CDR1 is WNHNN and CDR2 is SYGVQD (reference sequence). Between the trimmed V and J ends, which lost 6 bases and 0 bases, there was a span of 9 bases. This CDR3 comprises 14 residues. CDR3 region: CASSKRNSYNEQFF. The CDR3 region has the DNA TGCGCCAGCAGCAAGCGGAACTCCTACAATGAGCAGTTCTTC.

This clone has ten or more counts. This sequence joins TRBV7-2 and TRBJ2-6, with D maybe TRBD2 (5 bases). CDR1 SGHTA and CDR2 FQGNSA come from the germline V gene. Trimming removed 2 bases at V and 18 bases at J, with 17 bases between. CDR3 length equals 13 residues. The CDR3 loop reads CASSLPGVRQSTF. The CDR3 bases are TGTGCCAGCAGCTTACCCGGGGTGAGGCAGTCGACTTTC.

The chain couples TRBV7-9 to TRBJ1-1; maybe TRBD1 (6 bases). The CDR3 extends over 14 amino acids. V dropped 7 bases and J dropped 4 bases, with 16 bases sitting between them. Germline V CDR1 and CDR2: SEHNR, FQNEAQ (reference sequence). The CDR3 loop is CASTSTGFGTEAFF. CDR3 bases: TGTGCCAGCACCTCAACAGGGTTCGGCACTGAAGCTTTCTTT.

The rearrangement uses TRBV3-1 (or the pseudogene TRBV3-2) and TRBJ1-2; D gene unclear. Germline V gene data show CDR1 as LGHDT and CDR2 as YNNKEL (reference sequence). Trimming left V 0 bases short and J 4 bases short, with 12 bases between. CDR3 length equals 15 residues. Written as DNA, the CDR3 is TGTGCCAGCAGCCAAGATCGTGTCTCGGGCTATGGCTACACCTTC. This encodes CASSQDRVSGYGYTF.

The CDR3 here is CASSSGLRGHYNEQFF. CDR3 DNA sequence: TGTGCCAGCAGCTCCGGACTCCGGGGACACTACAATGAGCAGTTCTTC. The chain carries TRBV11-2 and TRBJ2-1, with D possibly being TRBD1 (6 bases). V was shortened by 4 bases and J by 3 bases, with 16 bases between the two germline ends. The CDR3 spans 16 residues. CDR1 is SGHAT, CDR2 FQNNGV, per germline.

The chain is built from TRBV7-8 and TRBJ2-3; 9 bases match TRBD1. Germline-derived CDR1 and CDR2 are SGHVS and FQNEAQ. V lost 3 bases, J lost 4 bases, and 8 bases stayed unmatched. The CDR3 runs to 16 residues. The CDR3 DNA is TGTGCCAGCAGCTTCTCCGGGACAGGGAGATCAGATACGCAGTATTTT. Translation gives CASSFSGTGRSDTQYF. Combining the CDR3 with reference TRBV7-8 and TRBJ2-3 gives the whole variable domain GAGVSQSPRYKVAKRGQDVALRCDPISGHVSLFWYQQALGQGPEFLTYFQNEAQLDKSGLPSDRFFAERPEGSVSTLKIQRTQQEDSAVYLCASSFSGTGRSDTQYFGPGTRLTVL.